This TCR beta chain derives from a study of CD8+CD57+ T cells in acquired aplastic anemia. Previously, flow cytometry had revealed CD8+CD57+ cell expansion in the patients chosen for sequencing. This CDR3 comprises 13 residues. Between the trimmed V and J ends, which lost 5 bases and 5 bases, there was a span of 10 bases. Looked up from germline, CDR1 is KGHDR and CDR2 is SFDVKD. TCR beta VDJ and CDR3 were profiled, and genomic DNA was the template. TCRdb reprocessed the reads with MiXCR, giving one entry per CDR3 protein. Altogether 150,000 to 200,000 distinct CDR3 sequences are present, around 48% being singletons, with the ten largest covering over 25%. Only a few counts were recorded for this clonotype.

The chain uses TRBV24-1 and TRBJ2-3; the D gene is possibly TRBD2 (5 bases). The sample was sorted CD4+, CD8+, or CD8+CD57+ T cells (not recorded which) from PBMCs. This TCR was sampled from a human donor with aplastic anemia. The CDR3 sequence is CATSGSGRDTQYF. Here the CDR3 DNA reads TGTGCCACCAGTGGTTCGGGGAGAGATACGCAGTATTTT.